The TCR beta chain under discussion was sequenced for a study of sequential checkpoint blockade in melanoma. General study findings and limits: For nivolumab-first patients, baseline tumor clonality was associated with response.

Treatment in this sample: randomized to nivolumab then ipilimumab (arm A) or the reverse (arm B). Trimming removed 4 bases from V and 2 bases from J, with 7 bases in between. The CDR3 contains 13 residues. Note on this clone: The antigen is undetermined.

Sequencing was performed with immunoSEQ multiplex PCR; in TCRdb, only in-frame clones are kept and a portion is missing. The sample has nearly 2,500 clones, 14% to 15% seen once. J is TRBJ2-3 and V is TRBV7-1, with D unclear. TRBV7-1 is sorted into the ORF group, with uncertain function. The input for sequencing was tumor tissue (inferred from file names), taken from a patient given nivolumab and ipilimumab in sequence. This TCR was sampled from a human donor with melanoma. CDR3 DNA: TGTGCCAGCAGCTTCTCAATCACAGATACGCAGTATTTT. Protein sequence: CASSFSITDTQYF.